One sample yielded the 11 T cell receptor beta chains listed below, sequenced in a study of T cells in Graves' hyperthyroidism and ophthalmopathy. From RNA transcripts, TCR beta CDR3 regions were amplified. The TCR CDR3 first-round RT-PCR relied on the HTBI primer set. TCRdb re-called the multiplex PCR reads with MiXCR, one entry per CDR3 protein. The table has 300,000 to 500,000 distinct CDR3 sequences, about an eighth seen once; the top ten hold 28%. Sequencing input: blood. Receptor source: a man aged 50 to 60 with Graves' ophthalmopathy.

This clonotype was seen ten or more times. The J gene is TRBJ2-7, the V gene TRBV2; D is unclear. Germline V gives CDR1 SNHLY, CDR2 FYNNEI. CDR3 length equals 12 residues. With 2 bases removed from V and 4 bases from J, the gap between germline ends came to 6 bases. The CDR3 DNA sequence: TGTGCCAGCAGTGAAATTCGGTACGAGCAGTACTTC. This gives the protein CASSEIRYEQYF.

The J gene is TRBJ1-1, the V gene TRBV12-3 or TRBV12-4; D is perhaps TRBD1 (5 bases). Trimming took off 3 bases at V and 0 bases at J, with 8 bases between the two ends. The CDR3 length is 14 residues. CDR3 protein: CASSFGDLNTEAFF. CDR3 bases: TGTGCCAGCAGTTTCGGGGACTTGAACACTGAAGCTTTCTTT.

CDR3 protein: CASSIGGKITTYYGYTF. The CDR3 DNA follows: TGTGCCAGTAGTATCGGAGGTAAAATAACAACCTACTATGGCTACACCTTC. V usage is TRBV19 and J usage is TRBJ1-2; D call uncertain. Germline CDR1 and CDR2: LNHDA and SQIVND (reference sequence). Trimming removed 3 bases at V and 3 bases at J, with 20 bases between. The CDR3 sequence is 17 residues long. Filled out from reference TRBV19 and TRBJ1-2, the complete variable domain reads DGGITQSPKYLFRKEGQNVTLSCEQNLNHDAMYWYRQDPGQGLRLIYYSQIVNDFQKGDIAEGYSVSREKKESFPLTVTSAQKNPTAFYLCASSIGGKITTYYGYTFGSGTRLTVV.

This clonotype was seen a few times. At one end, the junction sequence differs from germline, possibly due to a read error. This chain links TRBV6-1 with TRBJ2-1; D call uncertain. The germline CDR1 and CDR2 sequences are MNHNS and SASEGT. CDR3 length: 14 residues. The CDR3 DNA sequence: TGTGCCAGCAGACCTACCCTCTCCTACAATGGGCAGTTCTTC. Residues: CASRPTLSYNGQFF.

Only a few counts were recorded for this clonotype. The chain has TRBV24-1 and TRBJ1-4; 9 nucleotides agree with TRBD1. CDR1 and CDR2 from the germline V gene are KGHDR and SFDVKD. V gave up 4 bases and J gave up 5 bases; unmatched junction bases: 4. The CDR3 covers 15 residues. CDR3 sequence: CATSESGTGNEKLFF. DNA for the CDR3: TGTGCCACCAGTGAATCCGGGACAGGGAATGAAAAACTGTTTTTT.

This clonotype was seen more than once but under ten times. A much larger clone sits a single nucleotide away, making a read error possible. The chain is built from TRBV11-2 and TRBJ2-3, with D maybe TRBD2 (7 bases). The germline CDR1 and CDR2 sequences are SGHAT and FQNNGV. V shed 0 bases and J shed 1 base, with 8 bases lying between them. This CDR3 has 15 residues. In DNA, the CDR3 is TGTGCCAGCAGCTTAGAGGGGGGGCGCACAGATACGCAGTATTTT. Translating gives CASSLEGGRTDTQYF.

The sample holds many counts of this clonotype. The chain uses TRBV30 and TRBJ2-5; 16 bases are a match to TRBD2. V shed 4 bases and J 4 bases; nucleotides not matched to a gene: 9. Germline CDR1 and CDR2: GTSNPN and SVGIG (reference sequence). The CDR3 spans 17 residues. The CDR3 spells CAWKGTSGRALAETQYF. In DNA form, the CDR3 reads TGTGCCTGGAAAGGGACTAGCGGGAGGGCCCTGGCAGAGACCCAGTACTTC.

This clonotype showed up many times. The chain has TRBV30 and TRBJ2-1; 7 positions match TRBD2. Germline V gene sequence: CDR1 GTSNPN, CDR2 SVGIG (reference sequence). This CDR3 has 18 amino acids. Trimming removed 0 bases from V and 9 bases from J; junction bases left unmatched: 20. The CDR3 here is CAWSVKRLGGRRWVEQFF. CDR3 DNA: TGTGCCTGGAGTGTAAAAAGGCTTGGCGGGAGAAGGTGGGTTGAGCAGTTCTTC.

A few counts support this clonotype. This chain connects TRBV18 to TRBJ2-1, with 8 bases that match TRBD2. Germline CDR1 and CDR2: KGHSH and LQKENI. This CDR3 spans 12 amino acids. With V trimmed by 5 bases and J by 14 bases, 8 bases remained unmatched. CDR3 sequence (DNA): TGTGCCAGCTCAACGGCCGGGAGGGGAAAGTTCTTC. Translation: CASSTAGRGKFF.

At least ten counts were recorded for this clonotype. The rearrangement uses TRBV29-1 and TRBJ2-7; 8 bases fit TRBD1. The J segment lost 2 bases and the V segment lost 4 bases, leaving 1 base of the junction unmatched. Germline V lookup: CDR1 SQVTM, CDR2 ANQGSEA. The CDR3 totals 12 residues. Written as DNA, the CDR3 is TGCAGCGTTGCGACAGGGGCCTACGAGCAGTACTTC. This codes for CSVATGAYEQYF.

This clonotype has a count of ten or more. V usage is TRBV12-3 or TRBV12-4 and J usage is TRBJ2-1; 8 bases are a match to TRBD2. Unmatched junction bases numbered 6, after V lost 3 bases and J lost 5 bases. The CDR3 runs to 15 residues. This chain's CDR3 is CASSFVAGKDNEQFF. CDR3 nucleotide sequence: TGTGCCAGCAGTTTCGTAGCGGGAAAAGACAATGAGCAGTTCTTC.